The clone carrying this TCR beta chain was detected many times. The antigen is unknown. The data were taken from a study of T-cell reconstitution after alpha-beta-depleted transplantation in children. General study results and limits: In patients about two months after transplant, alpha-beta T cells reportedly arose from several hundred expanded graft clones.

Trimming shortened V by 3 bases and J by 9 bases, and 19 bases separated the two germline ends. CDR1 SGHRS and CDR2 YFSETQ come from the germline V gene. This CDR3 spans 15 amino acids. Molecular barcoding with unique molecular identifiers was used for the TCRbeta library. TCRdb re-called the PCR reads through MiXCR, storing one row per CDR3 protein. The sample has 65,000 to 90,000 distinct CDR3 sequences; under 13% are singletons. V usage is TRBV5-1 and J usage is TRBJ2-1; D is perhaps TRBD2 (5 bases). The TCR originated in a boy aged 5-17 years with acute myeloid leukemia, due to receive a stem cell transplant. The material sequenced was PBMCs, taken before TCRalphabeta/CD19-depleted stem cell transplant. The CDR3 loop is CASSSLNGGLGEQFF. CDR3 nucleotide sequence: TGCGCCAGCAGCTCATTAAACGGAGGACTGGGTGAGCAGTTCTTC.